This entry lists 8 T cell receptor beta chains sequenced from one sample in a study of regulatory T cells in long-lasting Graves disease. Time point denoted: newly diagnosed GD, antithyroid drugs for less than 3 months. The authors made the TCR library using RNA they extracted from PBMCs. Arm-PCR of CDR3 regions and iRepertoire HTBI primers were the basis on which TCR beta libraries were built. MiXCR, applied by TCRdb to the multiplex PCR reads, yields one record per CDR3 protein. Of about 500,000 distinct CDR3 sequences in the sample, 15% to 20% were seen once. These same records also appear under a second study, on T cells in Graves' hyperthyroidism and ophthalmopathy.

Sequencing was performed on peripheral blood mononuclear cells (PBMCs), taken at new diagnosis, from a patient treated with antithyroid drugs. The origin of the receptors is a man aged 40-49 years with Graves disease.

This clonotype was recorded many times. This chain joins TRBV20-1 and TRBJ2-7; 16 bases fit TRBD2. Germline lookup yields CDR1 DFQATT and CDR2 SNEGSKA (reference sequence). Germline trimming cut 3 bases from V and 5 bases from J; bases unmatched to any gene: 7. The CDR3 runs to 16 residues. The CDR3 bases are TGCAGTGCTAGCCAGGGGACTAGCGGGAGGGGGAACGAGCAGTACTTC. Protein: CSASQGTSGRGNEQYF.

This clonotype was seen many times. The rearrangement joins TRBV7-9 to TRBJ2-1; the match to TRBD2 covers 8 bases. V was pared by 3 bases and J by 4 bases, with 5 bases of the junction left unmatched. The CDR3 contains 15 residues. Germline V gives CDR1 SEHNR, CDR2 FQNEAQ (reference sequence). The CDR3 sequence is CASSFGTRQYNEQFF. The CDR3 DNA reads TGTGCCAGCAGCTTCGGGACTAGGCAATACAATGAGCAGTTCTTC.

This chain links TRBV7-3 with TRBJ2-2, with 13 bases fitting TRBD2. Germline values: CDR1 SGHTA, CDR2 FQGTGA. With 4 bases clipped from V and 0 bases from J, the junction kept 11 bases outside the gene matches. This CDR3 has 20 amino acids. CDR3 region: CASSSMPGLAGSANTGELFF. The CDR3 region has the DNA TGTGCCAGCAGCTCCATGCCGGGACTAGCGGGATCCGCGAACACCGGGGAGCTGTTTTTT.

This clonotype was observed at least ten times. This chain links TRBV24-1 with TRBJ2-1, with a tentative D call TRBD1 (6 bases). The CDR3 is 14 amino acids. V was trimmed by 2 bases and J by 8 bases, leaving 12 bases between them. Germline lookup yields CDR1 KGHDR and CDR2 SFDVKD. The CDR3 nucleotides are TGTGCCACCAGTGATTCAAGGGGGATCGATGAGCAGTTCTTC. It translates to CATSDSRGIDEQFF.

This clonotype was observed at least ten times. The rearrangement joins TRBV7-8 to TRBJ2-3; D may be TRBD2 (6 bases). Germline V gene sequence: CDR1 SGHVS, CDR2 FQNEAQ. The length of the CDR3 is 14 residues. V lost 5 bases and J lost 3, with 12 bases in between. The CDR3: CASSPHLATDTQYF. CDR3 coding DNA: TGTGCCAGCAGCCCTCACCTAGCGACAGATACGCAGTATTTT. Filled out from reference TRBV7-8 and TRBJ2-3, the complete variable domain reads GAGVSQSPRYKVAKRGQDVALRCDPISGHVSLFWYQQALGQGPEFLTYFQNEAQLDKSGLPSDRFFAERPEGSVSTLKIQRTQQEDSAVYLCASSPHLATDTQYFGPGTRLTVL.

At least ten counts were recorded for this clonotype. The genes are TRBV20-1 and TRBJ2-7, with D possibly matching TRBD2 (5 bases). Germline lookup yields CDR1 DFQATT and CDR2 SNEGSKA (reference sequence). The CDR3 is 13 amino acids. The V and J ends lost 3 bases and 9 bases respectively, with 18 bases between them. As DNA, the CDR3 is TGCAGTGCTAGGGATAGAGCGGCCGTGGGGCAGTACTTC. Encoded protein: CSARDRAAVGQYF.

There are many counts of this clonotype. The V and J genes are TRBV19 and TRBJ2-7; 7 bases align to TRBD1. The V segment lost 4 bases and the J segment 0 bases; nucleotides outside the gene matches: 6. CDR3 size: 15 residues. CDR1 is LNHDA and CDR2 is SQIVND in the germline V gene (reference sequence). The CDR3 DNA reads as TGTGCCAGTAGTAGTAGACAGGGATACTCCTACGAGCAGTACTTC. Translating it yields CASSSRQGYSYEQYF.

This clonotype was counted only a few times. This rearrangement joins TRBV5-1 to TRBJ2-5, with 8 bases identical to TRBD2. J gave up 5 bases and V 4 bases, and 7 bases lay outside the gene matches. CDR3 length: 14 amino acids. The germline CDR1 and CDR2 sequences are SGHRS and YFSETQ. The CDR3 region has the DNA TGCGCCAGCAGCCCAGGGACTAGTACTGAGACCCAGTACTTC. Its protein is CASSPGTSTETQYF.